The rows below give T cell receptor beta chains drawn from one sample of a study of cytomegalovirus exposure and HLA in healthy donors. Profiled with immunoSEQ multiplex PCR; TCRdb holds only in-frame clones, not every one. The sample holds roughly 120,000 clones; around three quarters are singletons and the top ten take 4.5% to 5%. The sample consisted of PBMCs. Receptor source: a man in his forties or fifties in good health and CMV-seropositive. Each CDR3 is given with its conserved first and last residue. A D gene is named only where the DNA matches it firmly. The size entry is marked missing in some rows and otherwise reads once, few, many or a size class.

cdr3_length j_call v_call clone_size d_call cdr3_aa cdr3_nt
13 TRBJ1-1 TRBV5-1 . . CASTTGKNTEAFF TGCGCCAGTACTACGGGGAAGAACACTGAAGCTTTCTTT
16 TRBJ1-2 TRBV28 . . CASSLSHEALRYGYTF TGTGCCAGCAGTTTATCCCACGAGGCCTTGAGGTATGGCTACACCTTC
14 TRBJ1-4 TRBV30 . TRBD1 CAWSVNRGNEKLFF TGTGCCTGGAGTGTAAACAGGGGCAATGAAAAACTGTTTTTT
15 TRBJ1-2 TRBV19 . . CASSIDLVQHYGYTF TGTGCCAGTAGTATAGATCTTGTACAGCACTATGGCTACACCTTC
15 TRBJ2-1 TRBV7-2 . TRBD2 CASSSWTSKYNEQFF TGTGCCAGCAGCTCGTGGACTAGCAAGTACAATGAGCAGTTCTTC
17 TRBJ1-3 TRBV6-1 few . CASSEARVSFSGNTIYF TGTGCCAGCAGTGAAGCGCGTGTTTCCTTCTCTGGAAACACCATATATTTT
12 TRBJ1-1 TRBV5-6 . . CASSLASTEAFF TGTGCCAGCAGCTTAGCGAGTACTGAAGCTTTCTTT
15 TRBJ1-6 TRBV2 . . CASSSNPGRNSPLHF TGTGCCAGCAGTAGTAATCCGGGAAGGAATTCACCCCTCCACTTT
15 TRBJ1-5 TRBV19 . TRBD1 CASSSVDRGVQPQHF TGTGCCAGTAGTAGTGTGGACAGGGGTGTGCAGCCCCAGCATTTT
16 TRBJ2-3 TRBV9 . TRBD2 CASSVAGGLSTDTQYF TGTGCCAGCAGCGTAGCGGGGGGACTTAGCACAGATACGCAGTATTTT
16 TRBJ2-3 TRBV10-3 . TRBD2 CAISGSSGKGTDTQYF TGTGCCATCAGTGGCAGTAGCGGGAAGGGCACAGATACGCAGTATTTT
14 TRBJ1-2 TRBV6-5 . . CASSYLRGGYGYTF TGTGCCAGCAGTTATCTGAGGGGAGGCTATGGCTACACCTTC
15 TRBJ2-2 TRBV19 . TRBD1 CASSMVDRVTGELFF TGTGCCAGTAGTATGGTGGACAGGGTGACCGGGGAGCTGTTTTTT
15 TRBJ2-1 TRBV5-1 . TRBD1 CASSTDRVSYNEQFF TGCGCCAGCAGCACGGACAGGGTCTCCTACAATGAGCAGTTCTTC
13 TRBJ1-1 TRBV11-2 . . CASSTIEVPEAFF TGTGCCAGCAGCACAATTGAGGTACCCGAAGCTTTCTTT
18 TRBJ1-2 TRBV4-1 . . CASSPTIFHDSRGYGYTF TGCGCCAGCAGCCCCACGATTTTCCATGATTCTCGCGGGTATGGCTACACCTTC
14 TRBJ2-4 TRBV18 . . CASSGGITKNIQYF TGTGCCAGCTCAGGGGGGATCACCAAAAACATTCAGTACTTC
14 TRBJ2-5 TRBV7-9 . TRBD2 CASSLDPTSERNYF TGTGCCAGCAGCTTAGACCCCACTAGCGAGAGAAATTACTTC
15 TRBJ2-7 TRBV5-4 . TRBD2 CASSSPLAGAGEQYF TGTGCCAGCAGCTCCCCCCTAGCGGGAGCTGGCGAGCAGTACTTC
15 TRBJ2-3 TRBV7-9 . TRBD2 CASRLAGGPTDTQYF TGTGCCAGCAGACTAGCGGGAGGGCCGACAGATACGCAGTATTTT
15 TRBJ1-4 TRBV30 . . CAWSSPDSVGEKLFF TGTGCCTGGAGTTCGCCGGACAGTGTCGGTGAAAAACTGTTTTTT
19 TRBJ2-6 TRBV14 . TRBD1 CASSQGRTGGFSGANVLTF TGTGCCAGCAGCCAAGGGCGGACAGGGGGATTCTCTGGGGCCAACGTCCTGACTTTC
13 TRBJ1-2 TRBV6-1 . . CASSEFPTGGYTF TGTGCCAGCAGTGAATTTCCTACAGGAGGCTACACCTTC
17 TRBJ1-3 TRBV18 once . CASSPSVRQSRGNTIYF TGTGCCAGCTCACCATCCGTCCGACAATCTCGGGGAAACACCATATATTTT
12 TRBJ2-5 TRBV10-3 few . CAISESTLYQYF TGTGCCATCAGTGAGTCGACTCTCTACCAGTACTTC
16 TRBJ1-2 TRBV19 . TRBD1 CASSTRTGRINYGYTF TGTGCCAGTAGTACCCGGACAGGGAGAATTAACTATGGCTACACCTTC
15 TRBJ1-2 TRBV28 . . CASSLSPLGVYGYTF TGTGCCAGCAGTTTATCCCCCCTGGGAGTTTATGGCTACACCTTC
16 TRBJ1-2 TRBV9 few TRBD1 CASSVNSQGAFYGYTF TGTGCCAGCAGCGTAAATTCGCAGGGGGCCTTCTATGGCTACACCTTC
13 TRBJ1-2 TRBV6-1 . . CASSADSNYGYTF TGTGCCAGCAGCGCGGACAGTAACTATGGCTACACCTTC
18 TRBJ2-1 TRBV5-6 . TRBD2 CASRGTSGRAFPYNEQFF TGTGCCAGCAGGGGGACTAGCGGGAGGGCCTTTCCTTACAATGAGCAGTTCTTC
14 TRBJ1-1 TRBV7-9 . TRBD1 CASSSGQGAREAFF TGTGCCAGCAGCTCCGGACAGGGGGCGCGTGAAGCTTTCTTT
15 TRBJ2-1 TRBV11-2 . TRBD2 CASINSGSLYNEQFF TGTGCCAGCATCAATAGCGGGAGTCTATACAATGAGCAGTTCTTC
16 TRBJ1-5 TRBV6-4 once TRBD1 CASSGQTGKEDQPQHF TGTGCCAGCAGTGGACAGACAGGGAAAGAGGATCAGCCCCAGCATTTT
13 TRBJ1-1 TRBV9 . . CASSPRPPDEAFF TGTGCCAGCAGCCCGCGGCCCCCCGATGAAGCTTTCTTT
15 TRBJ1-1 TRBV7-2 . . CASSLGKASGTEAFF TGTGCCAGCAGCTTAGGGAAGGCCTCGGGGACTGAAGCTTTCTTT
14 TRBJ2-3 TRBV6-1 . TRBD2 CASGGLARTDTQYF TGTGCCAGCGGGGGACTAGCGCGCACAGATACGCAGTATTTT
15 TRBJ1-3 TRBV18 . . CASSPVRGSGNTIYF TGTGCCAGCTCACCGGTTAGGGGCTCTGGAAACACCATATATTTT
16 TRBJ1-4 TRBV28 . . CASSSIRQVPNEKLFF TGTGCCAGCAGTTCCATTAGACAGGTACCTAATGAAAAACTGTTTTTT
14 TRBJ2-3 TRBV6-6 . . CASSYSVSTDTQYF TGTGCCAGCAGTTATAGCGTAAGCACAGATACGCAGTATTTT
13 TRBJ1-2 TRBV27 . TRBD1 CASRTGDNYGYTF TGTGCCAGCAGGACAGGGGATAACTATGGCTACACCTTC
17 TRBJ1-3 TRBV10-3 . . CAISDPRGGQAGNTIYF TGTGCCATCAGTGACCCTCGGGGGGGCCAGGCGGGAAACACCATATATTTT
18 TRBJ2-1 TRBV5-6 few . CASSSITQGRGSYNEQFF TGTGCCAGCAGCTCGATAACACAGGGCCGTGGCTCCTACAATGAGCAGTTCTTC
16 TRBJ2-2 TRBV28 . TRBD1 CASSFRQGRSTGELFF TGTGCCAGCAGTTTTCGACAGGGTAGGAGCACCGGGGAGCTGTTTTTT
14 TRBJ1-2 TRBV28 . TRBD1 CASSLWDRLNGYTF TGTGCCAGCAGTTTATGGGACAGGTTGAATGGCTACACCTTC
14 TRBJ2-1 TRBV19 . TRBD2 CASRLAGGPVGQFF TGTGCCAGTAGGCTAGCGGGAGGGCCTGTGGGGCAGTTCTTC
16 TRBJ2-1 TRBV10-3 . TRBD1 CAISEEWDRGRNEQFF TGTGCCATCAGTGAGGAGTGGGACAGGGGGAGGAATGAGCAGTTCTTC
15 TRBJ1-5 TRBV2 . . CASSYDTYSNQPQHF TGTGCCAGCAGTTACGACACCTATAGCAATCAGCCCCAGCATTTT
12 TRBJ1-2 TRBV29-1 . . CSVEEGAGGYTF TGCAGCGTTGAAGAGGGGGCTGGTGGCTACACCTTC
14 TRBJ2-3 TRBV5-1 . . CASRPGQPTDTQYF TGCGCCAGCCGTCCGGGACAACCTACAGATACGCAGTATTTT
14 TRBJ2-1 TRBV10-2 . . CASSDAVSYNEQFF TGCGCCAGCAGTGACGCAGTCTCCTACAATGAGCAGTTCTTC
15 TRBJ2-1 TRBV6-6 . TRBD2 CASSYSTSGGLEQFF TGTGCCAGCAGTTACTCGACTAGCGGGGGATTGGAGCAGTTCTTC
13 TRBJ1-2 TRBV6-5 . . CASISRTGSGYTF TGTGCCAGCATCTCAAGAACAGGGAGCGGCTACACCTTC
13 TRBJ1-1 TRBV19 . TRBD1 CASSVRTGTEAFF TGTGCCAGTAGTGTCAGGACAGGCACTGAAGCTTTCTTT
11 TRBJ2-7 TRBV20-1 . . CSARDGNEQYF TGCAGTGCTAGAGATGGCAACGAGCAGTACTTC
11 TRBJ2-7 TRBV10-3 . . CAISVTYEQYF TGTGCCATCAGCGTTACCTACGAGCAGTACTTC
13 TRBJ1-5 TRBV2 . . CASSYREGQPQHF TGTGCCAGCAGTTACAGGGAAGGTCAGCCCCAGCATTTT